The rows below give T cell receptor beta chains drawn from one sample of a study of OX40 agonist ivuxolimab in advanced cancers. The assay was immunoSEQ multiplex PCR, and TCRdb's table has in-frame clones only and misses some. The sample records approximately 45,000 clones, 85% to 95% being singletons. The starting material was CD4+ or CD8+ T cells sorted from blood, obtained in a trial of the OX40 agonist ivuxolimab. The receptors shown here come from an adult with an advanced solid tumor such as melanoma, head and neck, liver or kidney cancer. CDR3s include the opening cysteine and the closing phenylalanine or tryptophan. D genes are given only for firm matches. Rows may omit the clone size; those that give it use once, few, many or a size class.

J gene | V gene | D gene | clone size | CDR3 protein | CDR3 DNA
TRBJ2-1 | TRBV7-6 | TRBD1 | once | CASSTQTGGEQFF | TGTGCCAGCAGCACTCAGACAGGGGGTGAGCAGTTCTTC
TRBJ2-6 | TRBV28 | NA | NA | CASIAVGSGANVLTF | TGTGCCAGCATAGCGGTCGGCTCTGGGGCCAACGTCCTGACTTTC
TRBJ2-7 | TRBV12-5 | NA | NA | CASGPRLVVHEQYF | TGTGCTAGTGGCCCACGACTAGTAGTCCACGAGCAGTACTTC
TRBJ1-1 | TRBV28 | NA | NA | CASSLLLEVPTEAFF | TGTGCCAGCAGTTTACTTCTCGAGGTTCCCACTGAAGCTTTCTTT
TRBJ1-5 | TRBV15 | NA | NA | CATSRDSGKYSNQPQHF | TGTGCCACCAGCAGAGATTCCGGCAAATATAGCAATCAGCCCCAGCATTTT
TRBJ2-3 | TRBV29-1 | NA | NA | CSVSSPTDASDTQYF | TGCAGCGTTTCGTCTCCGACGGACGCCTCAGATACGCAGTATTTT
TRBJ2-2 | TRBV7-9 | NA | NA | CASSRTGDYTGELFF | TGTGCCAGCAGCAGAACGGGAGATTACACCGGGGAGCTGTTTTTT
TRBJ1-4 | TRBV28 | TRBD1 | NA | CASSSRQGALNEKLFF | TGTGCCAGCAGTTCCCGACAGGGGGCCTTAAATGAAAAACTGTTTTTT
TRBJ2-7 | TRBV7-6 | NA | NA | CASSLGHSYEQYF | TGTGCCAGCAGCTTAGGGCACTCCTACGAGCAGTACTTC
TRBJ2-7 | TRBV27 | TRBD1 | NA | CASSLQGALDEQYF | TGTGCCAGCAGTCTACAGGGGGCGCTCGACGAGCAGTACTTC
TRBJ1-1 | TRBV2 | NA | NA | CASSDTNTEAFF | TGTGCCAGCAGTGACACGAACACTGAAGCTTTCTTT
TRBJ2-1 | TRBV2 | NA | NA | CASSEDVPRFYNEQFF | TGTGCCAGCAGTGAAGACGTTCCGCGGTTCTACAATGAGCAGTTCTTC
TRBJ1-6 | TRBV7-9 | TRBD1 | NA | CASGPGDSGYNSPLHF | TGTGCCAGCGGACCTGGGGACAGCGGATATAATTCACCCCTCCACTTT
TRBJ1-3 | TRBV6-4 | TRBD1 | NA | CASSDRAGGGGNTIYF | TGTGCCAGCAGTGATCGGGCAGGGGGTGGGGGAAACACCATATATTTT
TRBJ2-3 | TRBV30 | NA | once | CACLVRGGDTQYF | TGTGCCTGCCTCGTTAGGGGTGGAGATACGCAGTATTTT
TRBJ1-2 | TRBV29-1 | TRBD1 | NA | CSVEDEAWDSANYGYTF | TGCAGCGTTGAAGACGAAGCTTGGGACAGTGCTAACTATGGCTACACCTTC
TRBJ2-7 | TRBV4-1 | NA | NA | CASSQPIGQSYEQYF | TGCGCCAGCAGCCAACCGATCGGACAGTCTTACGAGCAGTACTTC
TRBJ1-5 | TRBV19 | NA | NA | CASSPRGGQSNQPQHF | TGTGCCAGTAGTCCAAGGGGGGGGCAAAGCAATCAGCCCCAGCATTTT
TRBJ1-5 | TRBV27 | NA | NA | CASSWGGSQPQHF | TGTGCCAGCAGTTGGGGCGGGAGTCAGCCCCAGCATTTT
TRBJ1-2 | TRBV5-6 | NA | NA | CASSLYGGGGYTF | TGTGCCAGCAGCTTGTACGGGGGTGGCGGCTACACCTTC
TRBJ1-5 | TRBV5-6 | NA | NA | CASTKDNQPQHF | TGTGCCAGCACCAAAGACAATCAGCCCCAGCATTTT
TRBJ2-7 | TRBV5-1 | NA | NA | CASSGGTTYEQYF | TGCGCCAGCAGCGGGGGGACAACATACGAGCAGTACTTC
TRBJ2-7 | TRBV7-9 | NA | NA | CASSLVTQGRHEQYF | TGTGCCAGCAGCTTAGTTACTCAGGGTCGGCACGAGCAGTACTTC
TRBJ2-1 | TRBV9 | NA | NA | CASSSSSDEQFF | TGTGCCAGCAGCTCGAGTTCGGATGAGCAGTTCTTC
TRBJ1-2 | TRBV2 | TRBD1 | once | CAFLGQANYGYTF | TGTGCCTTCCTAGGACAGGCTAACTATGGCTACACCTTC
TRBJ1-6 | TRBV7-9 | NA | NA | CASKQSSYNSPLHF | TGTGCCAGCAAACAGAGCTCCTATAATTCACCCCTCCACTTT
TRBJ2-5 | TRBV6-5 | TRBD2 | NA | CASSSFGLAGETQYF | TGTGCCAGCAGTTCCTTCGGACTAGCGGGGGAGACCCAGTACTTC
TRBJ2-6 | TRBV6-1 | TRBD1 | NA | CASSDEGGRGPSGANVLTF | TGTGCCAGCAGTGATGAAGGGGGCAGGGGCCCCTCTGGGGCCAACGTCCTGACTTTC
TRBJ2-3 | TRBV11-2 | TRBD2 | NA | CASFPGGGTDTQYF | TGTGCCAGCTTTCCGGGGGGAGGCACAGATACGCAGTATTTT
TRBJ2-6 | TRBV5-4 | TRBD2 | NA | CASSMGLAGASGANVLTF | TGTGCCAGCAGCATGGGACTAGCGGGGGCCTCTGGGGCCAACGTCCTGACTTTC
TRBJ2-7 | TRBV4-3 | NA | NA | CASSQVSNSYEQYF | TGCGCCAGCAGCCAAGTCAGCAACTCCTACGAGCAGTACTTC
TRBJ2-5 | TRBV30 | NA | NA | CAWTETAETYQETQYF | TGTGCCTGGACGGAAACAGCGGAGACGTACCAAGAGACCCAGTACTTC
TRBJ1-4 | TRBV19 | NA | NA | CASSIRDFDFGGTNEKLFF | TGTGCCAGTAGTATACGGGACTTTGATTTCGGAGGGACTAATGAAAAACTGTTTTTT
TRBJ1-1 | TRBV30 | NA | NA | CAWTAPSRYTEAFF | TGTGCCTGGACAGCCCCTTCACGGTACACTGAAGCTTTCTTT
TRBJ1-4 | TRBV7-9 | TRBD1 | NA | CASSRQGAHEKLFF | TGTGCCAGCAGCCGACAGGGGGCCCACGAAAAACTGTTTTTT
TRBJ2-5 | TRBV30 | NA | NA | CAWSVQGGQETQYF | TGTGCCTGGAGTGTACAGGGGGGGCAAGAGACCCAGTACTTC
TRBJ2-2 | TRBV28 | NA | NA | CASSLPGTGELFF | TGTGCCAGCAGTTTACCGGGCACCGGGGAGCTGTTTTTT
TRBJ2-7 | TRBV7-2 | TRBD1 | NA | CASSPGTGAYEQYF | TGTGCCAGCAGCCCCGGGACAGGGGCCTACGAGCAGTACTTC
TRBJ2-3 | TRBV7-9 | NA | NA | CASSSPLQGKGDTQYF | TGTGCCAGCAGCTCCCCCCTTCAGGGGAAAGGGGATACGCAGTATTTT
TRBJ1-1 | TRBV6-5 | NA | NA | CASSEENTEAFF | TGTGCCAGCAGTGAAGAGAACACTGAAGCTTTCTTT
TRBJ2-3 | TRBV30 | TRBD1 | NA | CAWDRVHYTDTQYF | TGTGCCTGGGACAGGGTGCACTACACAGATACGCAGTATTTT
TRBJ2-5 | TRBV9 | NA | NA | CASSSPRGGSAETQYF | TGTGCCAGCAGCTCGCCACGGGGCGGCAGCGCAGAGACCCAGTACTTC
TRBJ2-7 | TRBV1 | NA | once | CTSSQETSGSWHEQYF | TGCACCAGCAGCCAAGAGACTAGCGGGAGCTGGCACGAGCAGTACTTC
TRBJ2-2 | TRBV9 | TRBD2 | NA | CASSLSGSSTGELFF | TGTGCCAGCAGCTTGAGCGGGAGTAGTACCGGGGAGCTGTTTTTT
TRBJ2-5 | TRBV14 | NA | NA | CASSQIGGLGTETQYF | TGTGCCAGCAGCCAAATAGGGGGTCTCGGCACAGAGACCCAGTACTTC
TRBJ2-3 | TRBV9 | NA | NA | CASSVEGKEADTQYF | TGTGCCAGCAGCGTAGAAGGAAAAGAGGCAGATACGCAGTATTTT
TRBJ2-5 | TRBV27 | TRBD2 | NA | CASSSPREIGETQYF | TGTGCCAGCAGTTCGCCGCGGGAGATAGGAGAGACCCAGTACTTC